These 12 T cell receptor beta chains were all obtained from the same sample, sequenced in a study of T cells expressing NK-cell markers. TCRdb reanalyzed the 5' RACE reads, giving one entry per CDR3 protein sequence and no DNA. Its listing shows under 200,000 distinct CDR3 sequences. The sample comprised blood T cells: a sorted CD56 or NKG2C T cell subset, CD4+ or CD8+ T cells, or bulk PBMC T cells (not recorded which). The receptors originated from a woman aged 18 to 75 in good health.

The V gene is TRBV3-1, the J gene TRBJ2-5; the D call of TRBD1 rests on TCRdb alone, since no DNA is present to check it. This CDR3 is built from 15 residues. Germline V lookup: CDR1 LGHDT, CDR2 YNNKEL (reference sequence). The CDR3 sequence is CASSLLGTGEETQYF.

The chain joins TRBV20-1 to TRBJ2-2; the TCRdb D gene call, TRBD1, has no DNA to confirm it. Germline CDR1 and CDR2: DFQATT and SNEGSKA (reference sequence). The CDR3 loop spans 13 amino acids. CDR3 sequence: CSAPGPRDGELFF.

The CDR3 reads CASQGPANTGELFF. The rearrangement joins TRBV5-1 to TRBJ2-2; TCRdb returns TRBD1, unconfirmable since there is no DNA. This CDR3 has 14 residues. CDR1 and CDR2 (germline): SGHRS, YFSETQ.

The chain links TRBV5-1 to TRBJ2-3. The CDR3 is 15 amino acids. The germline V gene encodes CDR1 SGHRS and CDR2 YFSETQ. The CDR3 protein is CASSLGSISTDTQYF.

J is TRBJ2-3 and V is TRBV5-1. This CDR3 has 14 amino acids. The germline V gene encodes CDR1 SGHRS and CDR2 YFSETQ. The CDR3 loop is CASRSGTSTDTQYF.

The V call is TRBV7-3, the J call TRBJ1-1; TCRdb's D call of TRBD1 is untestable without DNA. This CDR3 has 14 amino acids. Germline assignment: CDR1 SGHTA and CDR2 FQGTGA. The CDR3 reads CASSLDSMNTEAFF.

The chain employs TRBV20-1 and TRBJ1-1. The germline V gene encodes CDR1 DFQATT and CDR2 SNEGSKA (reference sequence). The CDR3 length is 11 residues. The CDR3: CSAIERGPAFF.

V is TRBV20-1 and J is TRBJ2-1; TCRdb's D gene call, TRBD2, goes unchecked for lack of DNA. Germline V gives CDR1 DFQATT, CDR2 SNEGSKA (reference sequence). This CDR3 contains 15 residues. CDR3 protein: CSASGLAGYYNEQFF.

The rearrangement uses TRBV7-2 and TRBJ1-4; the TRBD1 assignment by TCRdb is unverifiable without DNA. The CDR3 loop spans 14 amino acids. Per the germline V gene, CDR1 is SGHTA and CDR2 is FQGNSA. The CDR3 sequence: CASSQVGGREKLFF.

The genes are TRBV4-1 and TRBJ2-5. Germline values: CDR1 MGHRA, CDR2 YSYEKL. The CDR3 is 17 amino acids. CDR3 loop: CASSQDGNSVYQETQYF.

The chain recombines TRBV5-1 with TRBJ1-5. The germline V gene has CDR1 SGHRS and CDR2 YFSETQ. CDR3 length equals 15 residues. CDR3 region: CASSLYSPSNQPQHF. Looking up the rest from reference TRBV5-1 and TRBJ1-5 gives the full variable domain: KAGVTQTPRYLIKTRGQQVTLSCSPISGHRSVSWYQQTPGQGLQFLFEYFSETQRNKGNFPGRFSGRQFSNSRSEMNVSTLELGDSALYLCASSLYSPSNQPQHFGDGTRLSIL.

The chain employs TRBV20-1 and TRBJ1-2. This CDR3 region has 14 residues. From germline, CDR1 is DFQATT and CDR2 SNEGSKA (reference sequence). This chain's CDR3 is CSASPSVTNYGYTF.